This T cell receptor beta chain was recovered during a study of CXCR3-negative and CXCR3-positive naive CD8 T cells. It was by 5' RACE with UMI labels that the TRB cDNA libraries were prepared. Reprocessing the 5' RACE reads, TCRdb reports a single entry for every CDR3 protein and omits DNA. This sample's table has more than 80,000 distinct CDR3 sequences. Details on this clonotype: Its cognate antigen is unknown.

Naive CD8+ T cells carried a CD45RO-CCR7+CD27+CD95- phenotype. General study findings and limits: Comparison of naive cells showed more hydrophobic TRB CDR3s in CXCR3-positive than in CXCR3-negative naive cells. With respect to TRBV-TRBJ usage, naive CXCR3-negative and CXCR3-positive cells were similar; memory differed.

The clonotype was recovered from a human donor in good health. Some clones in this sample may be carry-over from other donors' samples. Sequencing was performed on naive CXCR3+ CD8+ T cells from blood. Subset defined: CD45RO-CCR7+CD27+CD95- naive CD8+ T cells expressing CXCR3 (TNR3+).

CDR3 residues: CAISELGNTHEQYF. The chain has TRBV10-3 and TRBJ2-7. CDR1 is ENHRY and CDR2 is SYGVKD in the germline V gene. The CDR3 has 14 residues.